One sample yielded the 21 T cell receptor beta chains listed below, sequenced in a study of T cell repertoires in cytomegalovirus infection. TCRdb processed the reads anew with MiXCR; each CDR3 protein has one entry. The sample records under 150,000 distinct CDR3 sequences, about 24% being singletons. Antigens of these TCRs are unknown. The sequenced sample was PBMCs, sequenced either directly or after in vitro stimulation (not recorded which). These receptors originate from a human donor in good health (CMV status not recorded). Some clones in this sample may be carry-over from other donors' samples.

V gene TRBV20-1 combines with J gene TRBJ2-7; D possibly corresponds to TRBD1 (5 bases). V dropped 4 bases and J dropped 7 bases, with 8 bases sitting between them. Germline CDR1 is DFQATT and CDR2 is SNEGSKA (reference sequence). The length of the CDR3 is 10 residues. CDR3 residues: CSAIGQEQYF. The CDR3 DNA sequence: TGCAGTGCTATTGGACAAGAGCAGTACTTC.

This clonotype has only a few counts. The chain joins TRBV7-8 to TRBJ2-2; D gene uncertain. The CDR3 consists of 16 residues. Trimming removed 5 bases at V and 6 bases at J, with 19 bases between. CDR1 SGHVS and CDR2 FQNEAQ come from the germline V gene. The CDR3 loop is CASSLSSGALAGELFF. Written as DNA, the CDR3 is TGTGCCAGCAGCCTCTCAAGTGGAGCGCTGGCCGGGGAGCTGTTTTTT.

This rearrangement joins TRBV6-5 to TRBJ1-2; D uncertain. Germline V gene lookup returns CDR1 MNHEY and CDR2 SVGAGI. Trimming cost V 1 base and J 0 bases, with 6 bases left between them. The length of the CDR3 is 14 residues. The CDR3 bases are TGTGCCAGCAGTTACTGGGATACTAACTATGGCTACACCTTC. It is translated as CASSYWDTNYGYTF.

Only a few counts were recorded for this clonotype. The chain couples TRBV7-9 to TRBJ1-1, with 7 bases matching TRBD1. CDR1 and CDR2 (germline): SEHNR, FQNEAQ (reference sequence). V shed 5 bases, J shed 5 bases, and the junction held 11 bases outside the gene matches. This CDR3 spans 15 amino acids. CDR3 in DNA: TGTGCCAGCAGCATAGACAGGGTCGGGGGGACTGAAGCTTTCTTT. It codes for CASSIDRVGGTEAFF. The whole variable domain, remainder taken from reference TRBV7-9 and TRBJ1-1, is DTGVSQNPRHKITKRGQNVTFRCDPISEHNRLYWYRQTLGQGPEFLTYFQNEAQLEKSRLLSDRFSAERPKGSFSTLEIQRTEQGDSAMYLCASSIDRVGGTEAFFGQGTRLTVV.

This clonotype was counted a few times. The chain employs TRBV27 and TRBJ2-7; D is possibly TRBD2 (7 bases). This CDR3 region has 15 residues. The germline V gene has CDR1 MNHEY and CDR2 SMNVEV (reference sequence). V was cut by 2 bases and J by 2 bases, with 13 bases left in between. This CDR3 is CASSLGRGYTYEQYV. Here the CDR3 DNA reads TGTGCCAGCAGTTTAGGGAGGGGGTATACCTACGAGCAGTACGTC.

The J gene is TRBJ1-1, the V gene TRBV24-1; D ambiguous. Germline CDR1 reads KGHDR; CDR2 reads SFDVKD. CDR3 length equals 11 residues. Deletions cut 6 bases from V and 5 bases from J, with 6 bases between. Here the CDR3 DNA reads TGTGCCACCAGTAGCCTGACTGAAGCTTTCTTT. This sequence encodes CATSSLTEAFF.

In its sample, this clonotype was seen many times. The chain recombines TRBV7-9 with TRBJ2-1; possibly TRBD2 for D (6 bases). The V and J ends lost 3 bases and 2 bases respectively, with 14 bases between them. There are 16 residues in the CDR3. Germline V gene data show CDR1 as SEHNR and CDR2 as FQNEAQ (reference sequence). The CDR3 DNA follows: TGTGCCAGCAGCTTGGGGAGCGGAGGGGCCTACAATGAGCAGTTCTTC. Translation: CASSLGSGGAYNEQFF. Full variable domain (remainder filled in from reference TRBV7-9 and TRBJ2-1): DTGVSQNPRHKITKRGQNVTFRCDPISEHNRLYWYRQTLGQGPEFLTYFQNEAQLEKSRLLSDRFSAERPKGSFSTLEIQRTEQGDSAMYLCASSLGSGGAYNEQFFGPGTRLTVL.

The chain carries TRBV6-1 and TRBJ2-1; 11 bases are shared with TRBD2. The germline V gene encodes CDR1 MNHNS and CDR2 SASEGT. The V gene end was trimmed by 5 bases and the J gene end by 7 bases; junction bases not matched to a gene: 7. The CDR3 runs to 15 residues. CDR3 DNA sequence: TGTGCCAGCAGTTATGGAGCTAGCGGGAGGAATGAGCAGTTCTTC. This sequence encodes CASSYGASGRNEQFF.

This clonotype came up a few times. V is TRBV29-1 and J is TRBJ1-1, with D uncertain. The CDR3 totals 15 residues. The germline CDR1 and CDR2 sequences are SQVTM and ANQGSEA. The V and J ends lost 3 bases and 0 bases respectively, with 14 bases between them. The CDR3 region has the DNA TGCAGCGTTGACAGAGCACAAAGCATGAACACTGAAGCTTTCTTT. Translating it yields CSVDRAQSMNTEAFF.

A few counts support this clonotype. J is TRBJ2-4 and V is TRBV10-1, with 7 nucleotides matching TRBD1. Germline CDR1 is WNHNN and CDR2 is SYGVQD (reference sequence). This CDR3 contains 13 residues. After removal of 3 bases from V and 7 bases from J, the junction contained 3 bases not matched to a gene. The CDR3 DNA follows: TGCGCCAGCAGTGAAGGGGGCAAGAACATTCAGTACTTC. This codes for CASSEGGKNIQYF.

The V call is TRBV7-9, the J call TRBJ1-1; a weak D match, TRBD1 (6 bases). Germline V gives CDR1 SEHNR, CDR2 FQNEAQ (reference sequence). The ends were cut back, 0 bases at V and 3 bases at J, with 17 bases in the middle. The CDR3 runs 17 residues. The CDR3 reads CASSLANARDTYTEAFF. CDR3 sequence (DNA): TGTGCCAGCAGCTTAGCCAACGCGAGGGACACCTACACTGAAGCTTTCTTT.

This clonotype occurred a few times. This chain joins TRBV7-2 and TRBJ1-1; D gene unclear. This CDR3 region has 14 residues. V lost 3 bases to trimming and J lost 1 base, with 9 bases between them. The germline V gene encodes CDR1 SGHTA and CDR2 FQGNSA. CDR3 sequence (DNA): TGTGCCAGCAGCTTTAGCGGAAAGAACACTGAAGCTTTCTTT. Its protein is CASSFSGKNTEAFF.

In this sample, this clonotype turned up many times. The chain is built from TRBV7-2 and TRBJ1-6; no clear D gene. Trimming cost V 7 bases and J 11 bases, with 15 bases left between them. Germline CDR1 reads SGHTA; CDR2 reads FQGNSA. The CDR3 is 13 residues long. CDR3 nucleotide sequence: TGTGCCAGCACTGCGGGATCTGGGCCACCCCTCCACTTT. It codes for CASTAGSGPPLHF.

This clonotype was found a few times. The chain has TRBV6-2 or TRBV6-3 and TRBJ1-1; 9 bases match TRBD1. CDR1 is MNHEY, CDR2 SVGEGT, per germline. The CDR3 spans 15 residues. V lost 0 bases, J lost 12 bases, and 11 bases stayed unmatched. The CDR3, as DNA: TGTGCCAGCAGTTACTCACTTACTTGGGACAGGGCGTCTTTCTTT. It yields the protein CASSYSLTWDRASFF.

The chain employs TRBV7-3 and TRBJ2-2; D is ambiguous. The CDR3 consists of 13 residues. V gave up 5 bases and J gave up 6 bases, with 10 bases separating them. CDR1 is SGHTA, CDR2 FQGTGA, per germline. The CDR3 nucleotides read TGTGCCAGCAGCCCATCTAGAGCCGGGGAGCTGTTTTTT. Protein product: CASSPSRAGELFF.

This clonotype was detected ten times or more. The V and J genes are TRBV12-3 or TRBV12-4 and TRBJ2-5; TRBD1 matches 7 bases. V lost 5 bases and J lost 4; bases outside the gene matches: 7. The CDR3 sequence is 14 residues long. Here the CDR3 DNA reads TGTGCCAGCAGTGGGACAGTCGGAGGAGAGACCCAGTACTTC. It yields the protein CASSGTVGGETQYF.

The rearrangement uses TRBV6-5 and TRBJ2-1, with TRBD2 matching over 9 bases. The CDR3 contains 15 residues. V trimming: 0 bases; J trimming: 6 bases; junction bases outside the gene matches: 3. Germline loops: CDR1 MNHEY, CDR2 SVGAGI. The CDR3 reads CASSYSGGRANEQFF. The CDR3 DNA follows: TGTGCCAGCAGTTACTCGGGCGGGAGGGCCAATGAGCAGTTCTTC.

This clonotype was counted many times. The chain recombines TRBV7-9 with TRBJ1-1; a possible D gene is TRBD1 (6 bases). Trimming left V 1 base short and J 2 bases short, with 14 bases between. The CDR3 sequence is 16 residues long. The germline gives CDR1 SEHNR, CDR2 FQNEAQ (reference sequence). The CDR3 nucleotides read TGTGCCAGCAGCTTAGACGGTTTCAGGGGAAACACTGAAGCTTTCTTT. This codes for CASSLDGFRGNTEAFF.

The table lists this clonotype with many counts. The gene calls are TRBV7-2 and TRBJ2-2; 11 positions agree with TRBD1. With 5 bases clipped from V and 8 bases from J, the junction kept 10 bases outside the gene matches. The CDR3 contains 16 residues. CDR1 and CDR2 from the germline V gene are SGHTA and FQGNSA. CDR3 region: CASSRGQGGSGGELFF. CDR3 coding DNA: TGTGCCAGCAGCCGGGGACAGGGGGGATCCGGGGGGGAGCTGTTTTTT.

The chain links TRBV12-3 or TRBV12-4 to TRBJ2-3; perhaps TRBD2 as D (6 bases). The V end was cut by 8 bases, the J end by 1 base, with 13 bases between. The CDR3 has 14 residues. The CDR3 bases are TGTGCCAGCGGGAGGCGGGACCGCACAGATACGCAGTATTTT. It encodes CASGRRDRTDTQYF.

The chain recombines TRBV27 with TRBJ1-1; 8 bases agree with TRBD1. V was pared by 4 bases and J by 10 bases, with 14 bases of the junction left unmatched. CDR1 is MNHEY and CDR2 is SMNVEV in the germline V gene (reference sequence). This CDR3 has 15 amino acids. CDR3 protein: CASSSRNPGGVVAFF. CDR3 DNA: TGTGCCAGCAGTTCCCGCAACCCAGGGGGCGTTGTAGCTTTCTTT.